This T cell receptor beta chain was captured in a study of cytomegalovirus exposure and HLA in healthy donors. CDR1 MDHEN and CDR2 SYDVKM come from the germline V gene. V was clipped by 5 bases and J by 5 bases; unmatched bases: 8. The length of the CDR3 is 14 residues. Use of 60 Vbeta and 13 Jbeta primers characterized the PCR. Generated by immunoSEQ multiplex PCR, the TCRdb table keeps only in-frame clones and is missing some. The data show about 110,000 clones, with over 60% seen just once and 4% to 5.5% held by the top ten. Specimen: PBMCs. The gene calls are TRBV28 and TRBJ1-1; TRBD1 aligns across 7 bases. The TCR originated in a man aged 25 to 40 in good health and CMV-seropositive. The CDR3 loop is CASSPLDRATEAFF. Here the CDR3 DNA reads TGTGCCAGCAGTCCACTCGACAGGGCGACTGAAGCTTTCTTT.